This TCR beta chain came from a study of T cell changes during pregnancy in multiple sclerosis. Data came from immunoSEQ multiplex PCR; TCRdb stores just in-frame clones and leaves some out. The top ten hold under 3.5% of the sample, which has approximately 48,000 clones, 90% seen once. V lost 4 bases to trimming and J lost 2 bases, with 12 bases between them. This CDR3 spans 14 amino acids. The germline gives CDR1 SGHNT, CDR2 YYREEE (reference sequence). This chain joins TRBV5-4 and TRBJ1-2; perhaps TRBD1 as D (5 bases). The TCR comes from a female donor with multiple sclerosis, enrolled in a pregnancy study. Material: CD8+ T cells from peripheral blood mononuclear cells, obtained before pregnancy. This CDR3 reads CASSDKGQNYGYTF. DNA for the CDR3: TGTGCCAGCAGCGACAAGGGGCAAAACTATGGCTACACCTTC.